This TCR beta chain derives from a study of glioma-infiltrating T cells after dendritic cell vaccination. Measured with immunoSEQ multiplex PCR; TCRdb has only the in-frame clones, and not every one. Of more than 45,000 clones in the sample, approximately 80% were seen once. Time point reported: after dendritic cell vaccination, including at tumor progression/relapse. In germline, CDR1 is SGDLS, CDR2 YYNGEE. With 1 base removed from V and 2 bases from J, the gap between germline ends came to 12 bases. This CDR3 region has 15 residues. Sequencing used blood, obtained after dendritic cell vaccination. The sequence came from a human donor with glioblastoma. The V and J genes are TRBV9 and TRBJ2-5, with D perhaps matching TRBD2 (6 bases). For the CDR3, the DNA is TGTGCCAGCAGCGTATCCGGGAGTGGGCAAGAGACCCAGTACTTC. It translates to CASSVSGSGQETQYF. Full variable domain (remainder filled in from reference TRBV9 and TRBJ2-5): DSGVTQTPKHLITATGQRVTLRCSPRSGDLSVYWYQQSLDQGLQFLIQYYNGEERAKGNILERFSAQQFPDLHSELNLSSLELGDSALYFCASSVSGSGQETQYFGPGTRLLVL.